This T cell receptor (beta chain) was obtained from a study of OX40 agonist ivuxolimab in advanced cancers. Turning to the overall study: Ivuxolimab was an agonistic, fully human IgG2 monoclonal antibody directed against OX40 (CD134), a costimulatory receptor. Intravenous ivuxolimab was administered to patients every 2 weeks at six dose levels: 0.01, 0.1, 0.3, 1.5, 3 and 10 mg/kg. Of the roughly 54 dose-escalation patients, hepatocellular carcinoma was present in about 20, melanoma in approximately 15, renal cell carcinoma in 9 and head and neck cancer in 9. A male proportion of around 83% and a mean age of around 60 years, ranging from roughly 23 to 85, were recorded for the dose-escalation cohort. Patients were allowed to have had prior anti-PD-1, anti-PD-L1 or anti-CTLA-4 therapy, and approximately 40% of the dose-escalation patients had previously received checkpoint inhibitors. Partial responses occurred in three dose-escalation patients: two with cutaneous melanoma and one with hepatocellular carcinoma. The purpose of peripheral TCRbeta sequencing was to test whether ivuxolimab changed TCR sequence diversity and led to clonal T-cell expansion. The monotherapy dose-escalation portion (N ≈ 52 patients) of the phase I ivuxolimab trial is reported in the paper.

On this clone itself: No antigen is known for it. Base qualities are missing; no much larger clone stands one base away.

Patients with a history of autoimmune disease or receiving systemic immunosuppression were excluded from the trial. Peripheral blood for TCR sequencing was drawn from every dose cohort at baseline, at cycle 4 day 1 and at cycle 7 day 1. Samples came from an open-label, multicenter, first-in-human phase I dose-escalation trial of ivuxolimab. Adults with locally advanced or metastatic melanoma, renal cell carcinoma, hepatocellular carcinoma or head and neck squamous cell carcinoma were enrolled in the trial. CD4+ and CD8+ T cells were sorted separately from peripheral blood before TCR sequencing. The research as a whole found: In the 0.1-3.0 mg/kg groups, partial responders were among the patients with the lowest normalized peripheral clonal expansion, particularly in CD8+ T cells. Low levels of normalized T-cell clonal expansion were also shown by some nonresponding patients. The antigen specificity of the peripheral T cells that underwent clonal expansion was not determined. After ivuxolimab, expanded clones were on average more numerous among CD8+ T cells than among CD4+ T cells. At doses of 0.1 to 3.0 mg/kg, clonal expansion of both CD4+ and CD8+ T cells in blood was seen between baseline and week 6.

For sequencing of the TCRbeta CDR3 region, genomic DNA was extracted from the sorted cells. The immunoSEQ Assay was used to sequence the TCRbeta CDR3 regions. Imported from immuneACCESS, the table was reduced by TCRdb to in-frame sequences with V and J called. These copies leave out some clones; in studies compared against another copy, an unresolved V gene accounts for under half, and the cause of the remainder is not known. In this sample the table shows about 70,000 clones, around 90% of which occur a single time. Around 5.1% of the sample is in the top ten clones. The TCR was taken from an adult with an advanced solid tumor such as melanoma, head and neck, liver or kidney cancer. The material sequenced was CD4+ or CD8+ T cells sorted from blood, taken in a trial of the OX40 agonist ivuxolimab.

The sequence in DNA is TGTGCCAGCAGCTTGGTTCTCACCGGGGGCTACACCTTC. Its product reads: CASSLVLTGGYTF. This sequence uses TRBV5-4 and TRBJ1-2, with the D gene not confidently named. V loses 0 bases, J loses 8 bases, and the germline ends lie 11 bases apart. The CDR3 spans 13 residues, from the cysteine through the phenylalanine. The only DNA kept is the CDR3, 39 bases in frame from the first base. In the germline V gene (reference sequence), CDR1 corresponds to SGHNT and CDR2 to YYREEE.